This entry describes one T cell receptor beta chain. Its matching antigen is unknown. It was with a sample-barcoded 5' primer and a J-beta primer mix that a second PCR of roughly 7 to 12 cycles was run. TCRdb re-derived calls from the 5' RACE reads in MiXCR, one entry per CDR3 protein. Among approximately 730,000 distinct CDR3 sequences listed, 35% to 45% were seen once. The data were obtained in a study of blood T cells in healthy people across ages. It was roughly 10 milliliters of peripheral blood that were drawn from each donor. Study conclusions and caveats: Diversity estimates from one million T cells were considered underestimates. Age showed a roughly linear inverse relationship with TCR beta diversity per million T cells.

The sequence was collected from a woman in her fifties or sixties in good health. The sample comprised blood.

CDR3 protein: CASSGTSGGALNEQFF. CDR3 DNA sequence: TGTGCCAGCAGCGGGACTAGCGGGGGGGCACTAAATGAGCAGTTCTTC. The chain recombines TRBV16 with TRBJ2-1; 16 positions match TRBD2. The CDR3 runs to 16 residues. The germline V gene encodes CDR1 KGHSY and CDR2 FQNENV. V trimming: 5 bases; J trimming: 7 bases; junction bases outside the gene matches: 5.